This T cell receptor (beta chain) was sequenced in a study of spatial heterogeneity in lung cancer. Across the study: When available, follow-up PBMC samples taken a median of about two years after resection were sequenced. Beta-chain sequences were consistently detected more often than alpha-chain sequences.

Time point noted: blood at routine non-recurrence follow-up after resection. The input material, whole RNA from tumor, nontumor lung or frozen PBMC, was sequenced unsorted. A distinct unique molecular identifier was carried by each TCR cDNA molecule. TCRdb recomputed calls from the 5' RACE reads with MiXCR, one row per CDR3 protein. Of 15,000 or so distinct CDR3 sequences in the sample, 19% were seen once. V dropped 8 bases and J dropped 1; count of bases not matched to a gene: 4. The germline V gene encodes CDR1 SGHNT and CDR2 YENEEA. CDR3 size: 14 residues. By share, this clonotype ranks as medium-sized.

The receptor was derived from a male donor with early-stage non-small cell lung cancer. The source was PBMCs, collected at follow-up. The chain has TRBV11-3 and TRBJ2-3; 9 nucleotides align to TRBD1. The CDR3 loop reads CASAGQGGTDTQYF. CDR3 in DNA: TGTGCCAGCGCGGGACAGGGCGGCACAGATACGCAGTATTTT.